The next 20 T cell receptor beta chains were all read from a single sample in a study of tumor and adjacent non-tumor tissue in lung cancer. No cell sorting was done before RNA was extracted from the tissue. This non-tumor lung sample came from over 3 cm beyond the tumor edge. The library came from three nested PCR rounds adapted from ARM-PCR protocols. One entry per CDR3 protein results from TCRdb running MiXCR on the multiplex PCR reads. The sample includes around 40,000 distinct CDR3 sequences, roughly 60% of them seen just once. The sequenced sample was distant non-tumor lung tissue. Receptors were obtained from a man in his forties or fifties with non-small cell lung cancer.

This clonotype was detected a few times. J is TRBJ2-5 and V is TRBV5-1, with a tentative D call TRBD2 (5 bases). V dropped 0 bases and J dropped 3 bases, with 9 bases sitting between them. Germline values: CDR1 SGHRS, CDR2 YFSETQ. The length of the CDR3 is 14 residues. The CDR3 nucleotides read TGCGCCAGCAGCTTGGGACCCGGGGAAGAGACCCAGTACTTC. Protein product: CASSLGPGEETQYF.

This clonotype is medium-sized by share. The chain's CDR3 is CASSLTVRVETQYF. Here the CDR3 DNA reads TGCGCCAGCAGCCTGACTGTGAGGGTAGAGACCCAGTACTTC. The gene calls are TRBV4-1 and TRBJ2-5; maybe TRBD2 (5 bases). Trimming shortened V by 4 bases and J by 4 bases, and 13 bases separated the two germline ends. This CDR3 has 14 residues. CDR1 MGHRA and CDR2 YSYEKL come from the germline V gene.

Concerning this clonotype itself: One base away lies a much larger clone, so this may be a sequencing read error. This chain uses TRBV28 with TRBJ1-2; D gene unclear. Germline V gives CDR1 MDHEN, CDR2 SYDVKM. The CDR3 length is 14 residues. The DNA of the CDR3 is TGTGCCAGCAGTTCGCCTGGACTTAACTATGGCTACATCTTC. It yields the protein CASSSPGLNYGYIF.

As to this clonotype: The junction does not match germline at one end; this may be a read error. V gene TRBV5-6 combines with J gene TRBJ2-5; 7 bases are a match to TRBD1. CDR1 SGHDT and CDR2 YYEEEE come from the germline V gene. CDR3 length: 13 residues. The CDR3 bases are TGTGCCAACAGCTCGGACAGGCAAGAGACCCAGTGCTTC. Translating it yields CANSSDRQETQCF.

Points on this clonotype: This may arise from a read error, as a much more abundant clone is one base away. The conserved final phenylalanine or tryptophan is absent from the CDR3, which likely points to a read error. The CDR3 spells CASSQGGGEAFS. As DNA, the CDR3 is TGTGCCAGCAGCCAAGGGGGCGGTGAAGCTTTCTCT. The rearrangement joins TRBV16 to TRBJ1-1; a possible D gene is TRBD1 (6 bases). Germline CDR1 reads KGHSY; CDR2 reads FQNENV. Trimming left V 2 bases short and J 7 bases short, with 8 bases between. The CDR3 sequence is 12 residues long.

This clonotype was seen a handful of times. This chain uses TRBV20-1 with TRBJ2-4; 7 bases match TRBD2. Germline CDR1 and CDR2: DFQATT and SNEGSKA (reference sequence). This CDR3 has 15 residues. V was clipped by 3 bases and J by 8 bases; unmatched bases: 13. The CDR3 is CSARTRDPGRDIQYF. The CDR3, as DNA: TGCAGTGCTAGGACCCGGGACCCAGGGAGGGACATTCAGTACTTC.

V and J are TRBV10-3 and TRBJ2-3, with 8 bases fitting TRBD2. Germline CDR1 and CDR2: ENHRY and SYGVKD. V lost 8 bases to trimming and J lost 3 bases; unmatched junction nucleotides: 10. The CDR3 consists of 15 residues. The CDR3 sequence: CAIGSGTSGTDTQYF. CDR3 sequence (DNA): TGTGCCATCGGGAGTGGCACTAGCGGAACAGATACGCAGTATTTT.

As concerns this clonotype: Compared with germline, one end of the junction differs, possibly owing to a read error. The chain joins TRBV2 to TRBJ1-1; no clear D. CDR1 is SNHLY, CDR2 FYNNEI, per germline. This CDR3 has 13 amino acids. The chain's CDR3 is CASGVQQNTEAVF. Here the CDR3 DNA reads TGTGCCAGCGGTGTTCAGCAGAACACTGAAGCTGTCTTT.

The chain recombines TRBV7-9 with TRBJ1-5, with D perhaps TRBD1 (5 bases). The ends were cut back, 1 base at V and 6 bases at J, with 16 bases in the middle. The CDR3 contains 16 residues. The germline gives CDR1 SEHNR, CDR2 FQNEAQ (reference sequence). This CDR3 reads CASSLGAGGATQPQHF. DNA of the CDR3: TGTGCCAGCAGCTTAGGGGCCGGGGGAGCGACTCAGCCCCAGCATTTT. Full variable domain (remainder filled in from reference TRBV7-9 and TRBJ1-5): DTGVSQNPRHKITKRGQNVTFRCDPISEHNRLYWYRQTLGQGPEFLTYFQNEAQLEKSRLLSDRFSAERPKGSFSTLEIQRTEQGDSAMYLCASSLGAGGATQPQHFGDGTRLSIL.

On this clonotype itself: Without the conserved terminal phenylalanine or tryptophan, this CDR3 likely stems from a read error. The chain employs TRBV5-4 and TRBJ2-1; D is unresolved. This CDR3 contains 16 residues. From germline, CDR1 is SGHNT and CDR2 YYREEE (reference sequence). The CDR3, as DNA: TGTGCCAGCAGCCGATTTACGGCGCTTTTGTACAATGGGCAGTTCCTC. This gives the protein CASSRFTALLYNGQFL.

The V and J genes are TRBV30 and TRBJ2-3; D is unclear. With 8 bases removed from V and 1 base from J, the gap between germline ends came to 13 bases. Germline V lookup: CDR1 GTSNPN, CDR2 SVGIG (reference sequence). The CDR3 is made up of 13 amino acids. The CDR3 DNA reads TGTGCCGCCATACCCAGTGGCACAGATACGCAGTATTTT. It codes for CAAIPSGTDTQYF. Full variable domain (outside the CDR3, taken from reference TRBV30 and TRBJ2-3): SQTIHQWPATLVQPVGSPLSLECTVEGTSNPNLYWYRQAAGRGLQLLFYSVGIGQISSEVPQNLSASRPQDRQFILSSKKLLLSDSGFYLCAAIPSGTDTQYFGPGTRLTVL.

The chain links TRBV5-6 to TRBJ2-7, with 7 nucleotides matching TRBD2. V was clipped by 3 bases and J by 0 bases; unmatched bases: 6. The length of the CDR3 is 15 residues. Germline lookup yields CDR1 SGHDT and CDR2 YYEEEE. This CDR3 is CASSSGGVSSYEQYF. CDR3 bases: TGTGCCAGCAGCTCTGGGGGGGTGAGCTCCTACGAGCAGTACTTC.

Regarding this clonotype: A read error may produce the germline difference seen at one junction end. The CDR3 sequence: CSARVGDTEAIF. CDR3 DNA: TGTAGCGCTAGGGTGGGCGACACTGAAGCTATCTTT. This sequence joins TRBV29-1 and TRBJ1-1; unclear D gene. The V gene's germline CDR1 is SQVTM and CDR2 ANQGSEA. The CDR3 runs 12 residues.

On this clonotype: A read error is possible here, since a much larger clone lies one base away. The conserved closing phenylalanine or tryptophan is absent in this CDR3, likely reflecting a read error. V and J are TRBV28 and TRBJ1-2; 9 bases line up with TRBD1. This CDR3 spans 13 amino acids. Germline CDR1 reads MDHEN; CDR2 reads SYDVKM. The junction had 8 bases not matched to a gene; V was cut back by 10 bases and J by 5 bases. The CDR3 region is CATGTGRRYGYTS. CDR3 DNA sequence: TGTGCCACAGGGACAGGGAGACGGTATGGCTACACCTCC.

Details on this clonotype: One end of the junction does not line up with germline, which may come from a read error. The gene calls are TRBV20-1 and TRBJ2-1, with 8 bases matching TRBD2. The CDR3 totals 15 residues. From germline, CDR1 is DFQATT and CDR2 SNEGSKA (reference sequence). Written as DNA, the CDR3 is TGCAGTGCCGAGACGATCGGGACTAGGGGTGATGAGCAGTTTTTC. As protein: CSAETIGTRGDEQFF.

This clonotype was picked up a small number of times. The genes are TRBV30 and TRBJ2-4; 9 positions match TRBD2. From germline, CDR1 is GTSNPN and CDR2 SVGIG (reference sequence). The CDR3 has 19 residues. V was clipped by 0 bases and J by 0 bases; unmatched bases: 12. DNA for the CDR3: TGTGCCTGGAGTGTACTGACTAGCGGAGTATCAATAGCCAAAAACATTCAGTACTTC. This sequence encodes CAWSVLTSGVSIAKNIQYF.

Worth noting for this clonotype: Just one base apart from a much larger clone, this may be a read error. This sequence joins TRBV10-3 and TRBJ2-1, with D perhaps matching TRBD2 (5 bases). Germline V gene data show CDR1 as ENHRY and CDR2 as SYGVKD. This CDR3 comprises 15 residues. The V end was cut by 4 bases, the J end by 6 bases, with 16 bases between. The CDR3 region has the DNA TGTGCCATCAGTGCTCGGGGTTCCTCCCTCAATGAGCAGTTCTTC. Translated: CAISARGSSLNEQFF.

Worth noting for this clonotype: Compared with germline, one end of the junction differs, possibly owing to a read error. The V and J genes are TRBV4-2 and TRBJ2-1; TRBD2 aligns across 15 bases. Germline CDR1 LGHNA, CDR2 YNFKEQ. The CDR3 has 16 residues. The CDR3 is CASSQDGTSGRNGQFF. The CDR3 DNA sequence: TGCGCCAGCAGCCAAGATGGGACTAGCGGGAGGAATGGGCAGTTCTTC.

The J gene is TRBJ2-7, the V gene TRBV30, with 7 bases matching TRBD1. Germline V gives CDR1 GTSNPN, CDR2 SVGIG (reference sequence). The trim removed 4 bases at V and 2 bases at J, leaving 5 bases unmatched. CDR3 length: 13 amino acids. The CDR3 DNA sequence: TGTGCCTGGAAGCCGGGACAGACCTACGAGCAGTACTTC. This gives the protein CAWKPGQTYEQYF.

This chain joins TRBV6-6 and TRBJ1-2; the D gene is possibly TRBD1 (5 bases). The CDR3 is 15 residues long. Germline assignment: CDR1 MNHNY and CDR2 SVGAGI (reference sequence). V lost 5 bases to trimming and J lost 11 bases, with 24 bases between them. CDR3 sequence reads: CASSPSGGSPNGYTF. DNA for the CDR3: TGTGCCAGCAGTCCGTCGGGGGGAAGTCCAAACGGTTACACCTTC.